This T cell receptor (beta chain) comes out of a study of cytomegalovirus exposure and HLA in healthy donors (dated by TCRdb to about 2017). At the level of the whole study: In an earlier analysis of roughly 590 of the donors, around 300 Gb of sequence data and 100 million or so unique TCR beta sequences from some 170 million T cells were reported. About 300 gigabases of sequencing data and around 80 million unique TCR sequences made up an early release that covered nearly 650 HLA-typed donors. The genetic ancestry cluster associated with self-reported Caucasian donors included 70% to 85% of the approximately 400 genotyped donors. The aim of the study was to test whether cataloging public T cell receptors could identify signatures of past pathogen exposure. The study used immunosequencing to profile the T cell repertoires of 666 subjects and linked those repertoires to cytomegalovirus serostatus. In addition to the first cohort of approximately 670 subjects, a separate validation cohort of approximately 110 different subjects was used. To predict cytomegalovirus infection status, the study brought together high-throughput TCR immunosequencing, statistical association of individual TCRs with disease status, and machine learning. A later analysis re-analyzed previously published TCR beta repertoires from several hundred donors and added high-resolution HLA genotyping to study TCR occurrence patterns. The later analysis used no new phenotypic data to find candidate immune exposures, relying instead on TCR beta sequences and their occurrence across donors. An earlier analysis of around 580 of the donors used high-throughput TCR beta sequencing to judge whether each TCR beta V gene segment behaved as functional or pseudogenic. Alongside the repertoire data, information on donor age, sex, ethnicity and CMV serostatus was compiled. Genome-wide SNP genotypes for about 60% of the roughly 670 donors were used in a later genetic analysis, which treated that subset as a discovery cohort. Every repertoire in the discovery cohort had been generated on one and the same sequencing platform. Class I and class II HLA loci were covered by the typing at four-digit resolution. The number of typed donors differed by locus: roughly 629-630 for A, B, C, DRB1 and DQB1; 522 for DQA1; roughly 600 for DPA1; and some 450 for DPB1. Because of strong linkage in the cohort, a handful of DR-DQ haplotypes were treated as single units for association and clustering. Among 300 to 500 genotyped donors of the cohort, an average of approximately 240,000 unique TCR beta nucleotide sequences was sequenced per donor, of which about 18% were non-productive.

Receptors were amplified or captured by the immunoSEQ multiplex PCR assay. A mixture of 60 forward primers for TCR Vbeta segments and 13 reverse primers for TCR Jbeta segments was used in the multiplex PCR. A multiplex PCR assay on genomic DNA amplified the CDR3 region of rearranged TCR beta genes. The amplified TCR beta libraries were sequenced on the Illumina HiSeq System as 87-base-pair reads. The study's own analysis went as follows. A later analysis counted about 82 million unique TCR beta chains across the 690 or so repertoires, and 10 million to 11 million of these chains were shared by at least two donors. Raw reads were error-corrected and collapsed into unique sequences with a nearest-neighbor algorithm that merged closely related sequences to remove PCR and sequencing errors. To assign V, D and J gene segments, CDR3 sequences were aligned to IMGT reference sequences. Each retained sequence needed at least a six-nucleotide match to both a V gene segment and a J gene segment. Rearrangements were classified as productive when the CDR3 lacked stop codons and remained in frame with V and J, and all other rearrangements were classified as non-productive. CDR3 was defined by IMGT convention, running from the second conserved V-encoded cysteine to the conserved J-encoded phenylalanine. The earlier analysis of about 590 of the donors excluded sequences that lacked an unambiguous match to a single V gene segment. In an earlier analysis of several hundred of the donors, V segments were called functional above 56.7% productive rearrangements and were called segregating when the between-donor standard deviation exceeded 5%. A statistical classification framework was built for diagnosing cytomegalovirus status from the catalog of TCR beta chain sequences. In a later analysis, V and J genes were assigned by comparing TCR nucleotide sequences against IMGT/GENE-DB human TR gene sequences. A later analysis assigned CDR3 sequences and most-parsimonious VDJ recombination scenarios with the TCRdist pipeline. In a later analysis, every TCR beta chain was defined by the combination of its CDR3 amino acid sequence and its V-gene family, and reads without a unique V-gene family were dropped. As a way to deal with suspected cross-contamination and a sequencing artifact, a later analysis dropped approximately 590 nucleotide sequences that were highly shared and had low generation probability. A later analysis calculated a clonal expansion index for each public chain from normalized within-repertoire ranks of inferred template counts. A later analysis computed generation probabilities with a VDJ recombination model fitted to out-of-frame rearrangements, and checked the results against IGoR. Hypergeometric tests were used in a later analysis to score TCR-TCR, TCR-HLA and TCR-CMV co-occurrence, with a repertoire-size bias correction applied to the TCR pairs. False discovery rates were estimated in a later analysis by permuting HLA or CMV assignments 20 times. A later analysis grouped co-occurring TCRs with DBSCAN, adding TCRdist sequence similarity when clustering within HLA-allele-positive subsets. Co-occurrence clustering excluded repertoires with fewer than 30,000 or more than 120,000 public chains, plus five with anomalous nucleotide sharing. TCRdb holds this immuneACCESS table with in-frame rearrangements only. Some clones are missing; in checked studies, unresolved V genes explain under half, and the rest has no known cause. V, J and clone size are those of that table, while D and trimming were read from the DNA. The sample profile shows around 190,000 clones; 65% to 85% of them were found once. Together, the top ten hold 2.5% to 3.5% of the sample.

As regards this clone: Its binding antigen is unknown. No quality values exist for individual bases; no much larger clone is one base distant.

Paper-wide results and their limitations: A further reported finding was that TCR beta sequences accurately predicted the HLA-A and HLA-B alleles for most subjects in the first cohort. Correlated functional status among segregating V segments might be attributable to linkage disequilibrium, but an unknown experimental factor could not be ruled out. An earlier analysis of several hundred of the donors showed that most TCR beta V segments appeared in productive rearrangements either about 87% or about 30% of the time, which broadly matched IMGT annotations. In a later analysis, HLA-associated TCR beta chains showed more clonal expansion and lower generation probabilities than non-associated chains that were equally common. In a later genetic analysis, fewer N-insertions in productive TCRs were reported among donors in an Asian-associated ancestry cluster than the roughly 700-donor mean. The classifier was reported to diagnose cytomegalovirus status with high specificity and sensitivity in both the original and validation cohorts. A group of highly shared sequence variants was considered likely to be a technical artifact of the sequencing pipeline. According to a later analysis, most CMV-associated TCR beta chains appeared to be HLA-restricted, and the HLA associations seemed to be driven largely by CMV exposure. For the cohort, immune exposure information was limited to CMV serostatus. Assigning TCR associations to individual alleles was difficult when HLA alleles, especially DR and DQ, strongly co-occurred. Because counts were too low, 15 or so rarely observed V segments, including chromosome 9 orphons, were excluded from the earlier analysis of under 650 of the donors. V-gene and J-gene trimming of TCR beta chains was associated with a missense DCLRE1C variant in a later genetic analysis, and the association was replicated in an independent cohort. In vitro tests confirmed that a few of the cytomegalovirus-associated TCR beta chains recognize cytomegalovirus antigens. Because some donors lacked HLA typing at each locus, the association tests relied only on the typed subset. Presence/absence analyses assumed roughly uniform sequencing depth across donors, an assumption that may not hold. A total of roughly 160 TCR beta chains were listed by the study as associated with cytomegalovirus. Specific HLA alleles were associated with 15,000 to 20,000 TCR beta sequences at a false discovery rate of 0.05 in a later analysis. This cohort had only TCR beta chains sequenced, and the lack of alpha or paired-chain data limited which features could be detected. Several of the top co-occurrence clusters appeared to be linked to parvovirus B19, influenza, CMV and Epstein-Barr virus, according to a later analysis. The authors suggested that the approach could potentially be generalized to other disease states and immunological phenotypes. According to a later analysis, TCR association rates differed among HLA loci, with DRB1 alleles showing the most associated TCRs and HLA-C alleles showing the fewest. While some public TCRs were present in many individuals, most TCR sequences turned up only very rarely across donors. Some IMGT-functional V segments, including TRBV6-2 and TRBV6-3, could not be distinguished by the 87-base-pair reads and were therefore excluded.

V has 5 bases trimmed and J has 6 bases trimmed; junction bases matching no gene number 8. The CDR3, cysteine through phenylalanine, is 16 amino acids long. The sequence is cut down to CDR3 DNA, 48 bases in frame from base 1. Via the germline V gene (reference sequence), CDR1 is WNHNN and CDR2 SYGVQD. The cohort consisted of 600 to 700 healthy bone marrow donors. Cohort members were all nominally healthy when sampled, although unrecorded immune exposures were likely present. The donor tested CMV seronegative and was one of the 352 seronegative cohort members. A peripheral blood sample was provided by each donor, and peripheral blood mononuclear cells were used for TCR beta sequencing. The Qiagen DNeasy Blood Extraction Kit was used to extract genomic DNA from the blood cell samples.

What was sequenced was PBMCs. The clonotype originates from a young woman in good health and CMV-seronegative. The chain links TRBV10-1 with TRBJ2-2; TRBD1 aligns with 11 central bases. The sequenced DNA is TGCGCCAGCAGTTTCGGACAGGGGGCTGAGTCCGGGGAGCTGTTTTTT. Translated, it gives CASSFGQGAESGELFF.